This T cell receptor beta chain was identified in a study of cytomegalovirus exposure and HLA in healthy donors. V lost 6 bases to trimming and J lost 0 bases; unmatched junction nucleotides: 8. The CDR3 loop spans 15 amino acids. The germline CDR1 and CDR2 sequences are SGHTA and FQGNSA. Researchers ran the PCR with 60 Vbeta and 13 Jbeta primers. The data were produced by immunoSEQ multiplex PCR, yet TCRdb's version contains in-frame clones alone and is incomplete. Of 150,000 to 200,000 clones listed, over 70% were seen once; the top ten hold roughly 3%. Study-wide results and caveats: Among TCR beta chains, those listed as cytomegalovirus-associated numbered under 200.

Points on this clone: Its target is unknown.

The sequence came from a female donor in good health and CMV-seronegative. The rearrangement links TRBV7-2 to TRBJ2-7; 7 bases map to TRBD1. Sequencing was done on a sample of PBMCs. CDR3 coding DNA: TGTGCCAGCAGACCCGACAGGGCTAGCTCCTACGAGCAGTACTTC. Its translation is CASRPDRASSYEQYF.